This T cell receptor beta chain comes out of a study of blood T cell repertoires in COVID-19. Overall study: Samples came from the United States, Italy and Spain, spanning acute and convalescent COVID-19. Sample material is recorded as cDNA or gDNA derived from T cells, B-cell-depleted T cells, or PBMCs.

It was during active infection that Seattle patients were enrolled and then longitudinally followed. Germline V lookup: CDR1 KGHSH, CDR2 LQKENI. The CDR3 is 15 residues long. The V and J ends lost 6 bases and 3 bases, in that order; junction bases with no gene match: 10. In the authors' methods: Amplifying reference gene primers gave estimates of nucleated cell counts. Here immunoSEQ multiplex PCR was the method, and the copy in TCRdb shows in-frame clones only, minus some. V and J calls and clone size are those listed in that table; D and trimming were worked out from the DNA. The table shows about 150,000 clones, with about 85% occurring only once.

Sequencing used peripheral blood. The TCR sequence derives from a man older than 75 with COVID-19, enrolled during active disease. V and J are TRBV18 and TRBJ1-1; TRBD1 aligns across 7 bases. CDR3 amino acids: CASSPLQGTDTEAFF. CDR3 nucleotide sequence: TGTGCCAGCTCCCCATTACAGGGGACGGACACTGAAGCTTTCTTT.